This is a list of T cell receptor beta chains from one sample in a study of early T cells in non-severe SARS-CoV-2 infection. TCRdb reprocessed the 5' RACE reads with MiXCR, giving one entry per CDR3 protein. The profile covers around 70,000 distinct CDR3 sequences, with 12% appearing a single time and approximately 3.9% taken by the ten largest. Sequenced input: whole blood. The receptors shown here come from an adult who was a healthcare worker with PCR-confirmed SARS-CoV-2 infection or an uninfected control (not recorded which). CDR3s include the opening cysteine and the closing phenylalanine or tryptophan. Fields, in order: D gene, clone size, V gene, J gene, CDR3 DNA, CDR3 protein. A D gene is named only where the DNA matches it firmly. Size values are once, few and many counts, or a class for expanded clones, and some rows have none.

D gene: .; clone size: many; V gene: TRBV9; J gene: TRBJ2-5; CDR3 DNA: TGTGCCAGCAGCGTACGGCTTCAAGAGACCCAGTACTTC; CDR3 protein: CASSVRLQETQYF
D gene: TRBD2; clone size: many; V gene: TRBV24-1; J gene: TRBJ2-2; CDR3 DNA: TGTGCCACCAGTGATTTGGCGACCCGGGGGGACACCGGGGAGCTGTTTTTT; CDR3 protein: CATSDLATRGDTGELFF
D gene: .; clone size: many; V gene: TRBV6-2/TRBV6-3; J gene: TRBJ1-1; CDR3 DNA: TGTGCCAGCGGGGACCCTACGACTGAAGCTTTCTTT; CDR3 protein: CASGDPTTEAFF
D gene: .; clone size: .; V gene: TRBV20-1; J gene: TRBJ2-7; CDR3 DNA: TGCAGTGCTAGAGCGCCGGACCCTCGGGGCTACTACGAGCTGTACTTC; CDR3 protein: CSARAPDPRGYYELYF
D gene: TRBD2; clone size: many; V gene: TRBV3-1; J gene: TRBJ2-1; CDR3 DNA: TGTGCCAGCAGCCAAGATCGGTCAAGGGCGGGAGGGAGCTACAATGAGCAGTTCTTC; CDR3 protein: CASSQDRSRAGGSYNEQFF
D gene: TRBD1; clone size: .; V gene: TRBV7-9; J gene: TRBJ1-5; CDR3 DNA: TGTGCCAGCAGCAGCGGGACAGGGGTGAGCAATCAGCCCCAGCATTTT; CDR3 protein: CASSSGTGVSNQPQHF
D gene: .; clone size: many; V gene: TRBV15; J gene: TRBJ2-5; CDR3 DNA: TGTGCCACCAGCAGAGATCTTGGAGGGGAAGAGACCCAGTACTTC; CDR3 protein: CATSRDLGGEETQYF
D gene: TRBD2; clone size: few; V gene: TRBV7-6; J gene: TRBJ2-2; CDR3 DNA: TGTGCCAGCAGCCTCCCGGGGGGGTTCACCGGGGAGCTGTTTTTT; CDR3 protein: CASSLPGGFTGELFF
D gene: .; clone size: many; V gene: TRBV5-8; J gene: TRBJ2-1; CDR3 DNA: TGTGCCAGCAGCCCCGGGTACAATGAGCAGTTCTTC; CDR3 protein: CASSPGYNEQFF
D gene: TRBD1; clone size: many; V gene: TRBV7-9; J gene: TRBJ1-6; CDR3 DNA: TGTGCCAGCAGCTTCCCCGGGACAGCCTTCCACTTT; CDR3 protein: CASSFPGTAFHF
D gene: .; clone size: few; V gene: TRBV28; J gene: TRBJ1-1; CDR3 DNA: TGTGCCAGCAGTTTAGGTCTAATGAACACTGAAGCTTTCTTT; CDR3 protein: CASSLGLMNTEAFF
D gene: TRBD2; clone size: many; V gene: TRBV6-2/TRBV6-3; J gene: TRBJ2-7; CDR3 DNA: TGTGCCAGCAGTTACTCGACGGGCGGGAGGGGGTACGAGCAGTACTTC; CDR3 protein: CASSYSTGGRGYEQYF
D gene: TRBD2; clone size: few; V gene: TRBV7-2; J gene: TRBJ2-1; CDR3 DNA: TGTGCCAGCAGTCAGCTTCCTAGCGGCCGCGGTGAGCAGTTCTTC; CDR3 protein: CASSQLPSGRGEQFF
D gene: .; clone size: many; V gene: TRBV13; J gene: TRBJ2-1; CDR3 DNA: TGTGCCAGCAGCTTATCGGGGGATGAGCAGTTCTTC; CDR3 protein: CASSLSGDEQFF
D gene: TRBD2; clone size: many; V gene: TRBV6-5; J gene: TRBJ2-5; CDR3 DNA: TGTGCCAGCAGTTATGGTACTAGCGGGAGGGTCCTCGGAGAGACCCAGTACTTC; CDR3 protein: CASSYGTSGRVLGETQYF
D gene: TRBD1; clone size: .; V gene: TRBV25-1; J gene: TRBJ2-3; CDR3 DNA: TGTGCCAGCAGTGGGGACAGGGGGCGCGTTGCGCAGTATTTT; CDR3 protein: CASSGDRGRVAQYF
D gene: TRBD1; clone size: few; V gene: TRBV11-1; J gene: TRBJ2-1; CDR3 DNA: TGTGCCAGCAGCTCGGGGACAGGGGAATATAGCTCCTACAATGAGCAGTTCTTC; CDR3 protein: CASSSGTGEYSSYNEQFF
D gene: .; clone size: few; V gene: TRBV30; J gene: TRBJ1-6; CDR3 DNA: TGTGCCTGGAGTGGCCAGGGAGGCTCACCCCTCCACTTT; CDR3 protein: CAWSGQGGSPLHF
D gene: TRBD1; clone size: few; V gene: TRBV19; J gene: TRBJ2-1; CDR3 DNA: TGTGCCAGTAGTATCGACCGGGACAGCAATAATGAGCAGTTCTTC; CDR3 protein: CASSIDRDSNNEQFF
D gene: TRBD2; clone size: many; V gene: TRBV5-1; J gene: TRBJ2-1; CDR3 DNA: TGCGCCAGCAGCCTCGGCCGCGAGGCGGGAGGGCCAATTAGAGGGAATGAGCAGTTCTTC; CDR3 protein: CASSLGREAGGPIRGNEQFF
D gene: TRBD1; clone size: many; V gene: TRBV30; J gene: TRBJ1-6; CDR3 DNA: TGTGCCTTGGGACAGGATGGAGAGAAGGGCCCAAATTCACCCCTCCACTTT; CDR3 protein: CALGQDGEKGPNSPLHF
D gene: .; clone size: many; V gene: TRBV7-8; J gene: TRBJ2-7; CDR3 DNA: TGTGCCAGCAGCTTAGGGGCAGGTCTCTCCTACGAGCAGTACTTC; CDR3 protein: CASSLGAGLSYEQYF
D gene: TRBD1; clone size: once; V gene: TRBV29-1; J gene: TRBJ2-6; CDR3 DNA: TGCAGCGTCCTGGGGGCACAGGGGGCCTACTCTGGGGCCAACGTCCTGACTTTC; CDR3 protein: CSVLGAQGAYSGANVLTF
D gene: TRBD1; clone size: many; V gene: TRBV7-3; J gene: TRBJ2-6; CDR3 DNA: TGTGCCAGCAGCGCCAACAGGGGTTCTGGGGCCAACGTCCTGACTTTC; CDR3 protein: CASSANRGSGANVLTF
D gene: .; clone size: many; V gene: TRBV7-3; J gene: TRBJ2-1; CDR3 DNA: TGTGCCAGCAGCCAGAATCCAACCCAAGAGCAGTTCTTC; CDR3 protein: CASSQNPTQEQFF
D gene: .; clone size: many; V gene: TRBV5-1; J gene: TRBJ2-1; CDR3 DNA: TGCGCCAGCAGCTTGGAGCGGGCCTCCTACAATGAGCAGTTCTTC; CDR3 protein: CASSLERASYNEQFF
D gene: .; clone size: many; V gene: TRBV20-1; J gene: TRBJ2-5; CDR3 DNA: TGCAGTGCTAGAGAGGGGACGGTCAGGGAGACCCAGTACTTC; CDR3 protein: CSAREGTVRETQYF
D gene: TRBD2; clone size: many; V gene: TRBV15; J gene: TRBJ2-3; CDR3 DNA: TGTGCCACCAGCGGATTAGCGGGAGGGAGCACAGATACGCAGTATTTT; CDR3 protein: CATSGLAGGSTDTQYF
D gene: .; clone size: many; V gene: TRBV27; J gene: TRBJ1-2; CDR3 DNA: TGTGCCAGCAGTTTATCAGGACGGATAAGCTTTTATGGCTACACCTTC; CDR3 protein: CASSLSGRISFYGYTF
D gene: TRBD2; clone size: many; V gene: TRBV2; J gene: TRBJ2-3; CDR3 DNA: TGTGCCAGCGTTAAGAGGGGGACTAGCGGCACAGATACGCAGTATTTT; CDR3 protein: CASVKRGTSGTDTQYF
D gene: .; clone size: .; V gene: TRBV30; J gene: TRBJ2-1; CDR3 DNA: TGTGCCTGGGACCCGGCGGGGTCTAGAGAGCAGTTCTTC; CDR3 protein: CAWDPAGSREQFF
D gene: .; clone size: many; V gene: TRBV2; J gene: TRBJ2-3; CDR3 DNA: TGTGCCAGCAGTGCTGACAGGTACACAGATACGCAGTATTTT; CDR3 protein: CASSADRYTDTQYF
D gene: TRBD2; clone size: .; V gene: TRBV20-1; J gene: TRBJ2-1; CDR3 DNA: TGCAGTGCGACCGGGACTAGAATCTACAATGAGCAGTTCTTC; CDR3 protein: CSATGTRIYNEQFF
D gene: .; clone size: .; V gene: TRBV29-1; J gene: TRBJ1-2; CDR3 DNA: TGCAGCGTTGAGCCTTCCATCGGCTATGGCTACACCTTC; CDR3 protein: CSVEPSIGYGYTF
D gene: .; clone size: .; V gene: TRBV27; J gene: TRBJ1-6; CDR3 DNA: TGTGCCAGCAGTTTATACCCCCTGGTCTCACCCCTCCACTTT; CDR3 protein: CASSLYPLVSPLHF
D gene: .; clone size: few; V gene: TRBV2; J gene: TRBJ2-7; CDR3 DNA: TGTGCCAGCAGTGAAGCGCGGGCCGTTTCCTACGAGCAGTACTTC; CDR3 protein: CASSEARAVSYEQYF
D gene: .; clone size: many; V gene: TRBV2; J gene: TRBJ1-1; CDR3 DNA: TGTGCCAGCCATGGGACTGCCTCGCCTTTCTTT; CDR3 protein: CASHGTASPFF
D gene: TRBD1; clone size: few; V gene: TRBV20-1; J gene: TRBJ1-2; CDR3 DNA: TGCAGTGCTTATCGAACCGGACAGGGGTCTGGCTACACCTTC; CDR3 protein: CSAYRTGQGSGYTF
D gene: .; clone size: few; V gene: TRBV7-2; J gene: TRBJ2-3; CDR3 DNA: TGTGCCAGCAGAAGCCCGACCGCCCAGGTGGGCACAGATACGCAGTATTTT; CDR3 protein: CASRSPTAQVGTDTQYF
D gene: TRBD1; clone size: few; V gene: TRBV10-3; J gene: TRBJ2-1; CDR3 DNA: TGTGCCATCAGTGACCGGGACAGGGGTTACAATGAGCAGTTCTTC; CDR3 protein: CAISDRDRGYNEQFF
D gene: .; clone size: many; V gene: TRBV7-4; J gene: TRBJ1-1; CDR3 DNA: TGTGCCAGCAGCCCAATAGCGGGGGCCACGAACACTGAAGCTTTCTTT; CDR3 protein: CASSPIAGATNTEAFF
D gene: TRBD2; clone size: many; V gene: TRBV2; J gene: TRBJ2-1; CDR3 DNA: TGTGCCAGCAGTGACATGGGGACTAGCCGATTCAATGAGCAGTTCTTC; CDR3 protein: CASSDMGTSRFNEQFF
D gene: TRBD2; clone size: many; V gene: TRBV12-3/TRBV12-4; J gene: TRBJ2-1; CDR3 DNA: TGTGCCAGCAGTTTGGGTAGCGGGAGGTACAATGAGCAGTTCTTC; CDR3 protein: CASSLGSGRYNEQFF